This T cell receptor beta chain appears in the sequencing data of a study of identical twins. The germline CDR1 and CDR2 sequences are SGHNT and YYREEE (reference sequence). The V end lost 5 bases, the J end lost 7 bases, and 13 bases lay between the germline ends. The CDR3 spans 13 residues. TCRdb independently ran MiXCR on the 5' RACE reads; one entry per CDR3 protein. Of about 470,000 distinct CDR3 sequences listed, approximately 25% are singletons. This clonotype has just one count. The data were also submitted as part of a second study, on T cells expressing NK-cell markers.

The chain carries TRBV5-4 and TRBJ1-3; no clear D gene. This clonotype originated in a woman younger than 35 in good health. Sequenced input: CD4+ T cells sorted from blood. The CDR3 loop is CASRSGLGNTIYF. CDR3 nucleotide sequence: TGTGCCAGCAGGTCGGGTCTTGGGAACACCATATATTTT.